The 28 T cell receptor beta chains below all came from one sample that was sequenced in a study of cytomegalovirus exposure and HLA in healthy donors. The PCR had 60 Vbeta and 13 Jbeta primers. The table came from immunoSEQ multiplex PCR; TCRdb's copy has only in-frame clones and leaves some out. The sample has 210,000 or so clones; almost 85% are singletons. Sample: PBMCs. The receptors shown here come from a middle-aged woman in good health and CMV-seronegative.

The chain couples TRBV10-2 to TRBJ2-1; D gene ambiguous. Germline V gene sequence: CDR1 WSHSY, CDR2 SAAADI. The V end lost 5 bases, the J end lost 5 bases, and 7 bases lay between the germline ends. The CDR3 consists of 12 residues. The DNA of the CDR3 is TGCGCCAGCAGTCGAGTAGACAATGAGCAGTTCTTC. Its protein product is CASSRVDNEQFF.

The V call is TRBV27, the J call TRBJ1-1; TRBD1 agrees at 7 bases. V trimming: 5 bases; J trimming: 0 bases; junction bases outside the gene matches: 6. Germline V gene sequence: CDR1 MNHEY, CDR2 SMNVEV (reference sequence). This CDR3 comprises 15 residues. The CDR3 nucleotides read TGTGCCAGCAGTCTAACGACAGGGCTGAACACTGAAGCTTTCTTT. Amino acids: CASSLTTGLNTEAFF.

The chain recombines TRBV6-5 with TRBJ2-5; TRBD1 is a possible D gene (5 bases). V was trimmed by 7 bases and J by 5 bases, leaving 8 bases between them. The CDR3 contains 11 residues. Germline V lookup: CDR1 MNHEY, CDR2 SVGAGI. As DNA, the CDR3 is TGTGCCAGCAATAACAGGGAGACCCAGTACTTC. Translating it yields CASNNRETQYF.

The chain combines TRBV15 with TRBJ2-5; 8 positions match TRBD2. The better agreement between TRBJ2-7 and the DNA end casts doubt on the J call. CDR1 and CDR2 (germline): LNHNV, YYDKDF (reference sequence). This CDR3 comprises 16 residues. CDR3: CATSRVPRGGTYEQYF. DNA for the CDR3: TGTGCCACCAGCAGAGTTCCCCGGGGGGGTACCTACGAGCAGTACTTC.

This chain links TRBV28 with TRBJ2-7; no clear D. The germline gives CDR1 MDHEN, CDR2 SYDVKM. V was shortened by 3 bases and J by 2 bases, with 14 bases between the two germline ends. The CDR3 extends over 15 amino acids. The CDR3 spells CASSFPNPPTYEQYF. The CDR3 DNA is TGTGCCAGCAGTTTCCCTAATCCACCCACCTACGAGCAGTACTTC.

V usage is TRBV7-3 and J usage is TRBJ1-3; TRBD1 matches 9 bases. Germline V gene sequence: CDR1 SGHTA, CDR2 FQGTGA. J lost 0 bases, V lost 4 bases, and 7 bases had no gene match. The CDR3 spans 17 residues. The CDR3 coding sequence is TGTGCCAGCAGCTCCAACGGACAGGGGACCTCTGGAAACACCATATATTTT. Its protein is CASSSNGQGTSGNTIYF.

The V gene is TRBV29-1, the J gene TRBJ1-2; TRBD1 matches 12 bases. The CDR3 is made up of 17 amino acids. With 8 bases clipped from V and 7 bases from J, the junction kept 20 bases outside the gene matches. CDR1 is SQVTM, CDR2 ANQGSEA, per germline. The chain's CDR3 is CSSQGLWRDRGLGGYTF. The CDR3 coding sequence is TGCAGCTCCCAGGGGTTATGGCGGGACAGGGGGCTTGGTGGCTACACCTTC. Full variable domain (missing parts from reference TRBV29-1 and TRBJ1-2): SAVISQKPSRDICQRGTSLTIQCQVDSQVTMMFWYRQQPGQSLTLIATANQGSEATYESGFVIDKFPISRPNLTFSTLTVSNMSPEDSSIYLCSSQGLWRDRGLGGYTFGSGTRLTVV.

The rearrangement uses TRBV29-1 and TRBJ1-1; D possibly corresponds to TRBD1 (6 bases). The length of the CDR3 is 13 residues. Trimming took 5 bases from V and 8 from J, leaving 18 bases between them. Germline assignment: CDR1 SQVTM and CDR2 ANQGSEA. CDR3 region: CSVYRATGGEAFF. The CDR3 region has the DNA TGCAGCGTTTACAGGGCCACGGGGGGGGAAGCTTTCTTT. Full variable domain (outside the CDR3, taken from reference TRBV29-1 and TRBJ1-1): SAVISQKPSRDICQRGTSLTIQCQVDSQVTMMFWYRQQPGQSLTLIATANQGSEATYESGFVIDKFPISRPNLTFSTLTVSNMSPEDSSIYLCSVYRATGGEAFFGQGTRLTVV.

The chain has TRBV6-1 and TRBJ2-7, with D perhaps TRBD1 (6 bases). V lost 2 bases and J 4 bases, leaving 6 bases between the germline ends. CDR1 and CDR2 (germline): MNHNS, SASEGT. This CDR3 spans 12 amino acids. The CDR3 region is CASSETGYEQYF. CDR3 nucleotide sequence: TGTGCCAGCAGTGAAACAGGGTACGAGCAGTACTTC.

With respect to this clone: A read error may account for a junction end that differs from germline. The chain is built from TRBV28 and TRBJ2-6; TRBD2 matches 11 bases. Per germline, CDR1 MDHEN and CDR2 SYDVKM. The CDR3 spans 14 residues. This CDR3 is CASSSTSGDNVLTF. The CDR3 region has the DNA TGTGCCAGCAGTTCGACTAGCGGGGACAACGTCCTGACTTTC.

This chain uses TRBV5-6 with TRBJ1-2, with TRBD1 matching over 9 bases. With 4 bases clipped from V and 8 bases from J, the junction kept 6 bases outside the gene matches. Germline loops: CDR1 SGHDT, CDR2 YYEEEE. The CDR3 is 13 residues long. The CDR3 protein is CASSQMGQGGYTF. The DNA of the CDR3 is TGTGCCAGCAGCCAAATGGGACAGGGAGGCTACACCTTC.

This CDR3 is CASASGYRYEQYF. CDR3 DNA sequence: TGTGCCAGCGCCTCAGGGTATCGCTACGAGCAGTACTTC. The chain combines TRBV6-1 with TRBJ2-7; D is perhaps TRBD1 (5 bases). The CDR3 contains 13 residues. The V gene lost 8 bases and the J gene lost 3 bases, with 14 bases spanning the gap. CDR1 and CDR2 from the germline V gene are MNHNS and SASEGT.

The V gene is TRBV29-1, the J gene TRBJ1-2, with a tentative D call TRBD1 (6 bases). Trimming shortened V by 6 bases and J by 3 bases, and 8 bases separated the two germline ends. Per the germline V gene, CDR1 is SQVTM and CDR2 is ANQGSEA. CDR3 length: 11 amino acids. CDR3: CSVRQDYGYTF. The CDR3 nucleotides are TGCAGCGTGAGACAGGACTATGGCTACACCTTC.

The V and J genes are TRBV7-2 and TRBJ2-7; weak D call: TRBD2 (5 bases). Germline values: CDR1 SGHTA, CDR2 FQGNSA. Trimming shortened V by 4 bases and J by 2 bases, and 18 bases separated the two germline ends. CDR3 size: 16 residues. CDR3 loop: CASSSRPSSGTYEQYF. The CDR3 nucleotides read TGTGCCAGCAGCTCTCGACCCTCCAGCGGAACCTACGAGCAGTACTTC.

This chain joins TRBV7-9 and TRBJ2-5; TRBD1 agrees at 9 bases. This CDR3 spans 14 amino acids. The V and J ends lost 8 bases and 5 bases, in that order; junction bases with no gene match: 9. Looked up from germline, CDR1 is SEHNR and CDR2 is FQNEAQ (reference sequence). CDR3 protein: CASSFNRGQETQYF. Written as DNA, the CDR3 is TGTGCCAGCTCCTTCAACAGGGGGCAGGAGACCCAGTACTTC.

The chain is built from TRBV6-1 and TRBJ2-7; D unclear. CDR3 length: 10 amino acids. CDR1 and CDR2 (germline): MNHNS, SASEGT. Trimming shortened V by 8 bases and J by 3 bases, and 5 bases separated the two germline ends. The CDR3 region has the DNA TGTGCCAGCGGTAGCTACGAGCAGTACTTC. Translation: CASGSYEQYF.

The genes are TRBV9 and TRBJ1-6; TRBD1 matches 8 bases. The J segment lost 9 bases and the V segment lost 0 bases, leaving 2 bases of the junction unmatched. The CDR3 runs 14 residues. From germline, CDR1 is SGDLS and CDR2 YYNGEE. The CDR3 nucleotides are TGTGCCAGCAGCGTAGCCGGACAGGGTTCACCCCTCCACTTT. Translation gives CASSVAGQGSPLHF. Full variable domain (outside the CDR3, taken from reference TRBV9 and TRBJ1-6): DSGVTQTPKHLITATGQRVTLRCSPRSGDLSVYWYQQSLDQGLQFLIQYYNGEERAKGNILERFSAQQFPDLHSELNLSSLELGDSALYFCASSVAGQGSPLHFGNGTRLTVT.

This chain connects TRBV5-5 to TRBJ2-7; 10 nucleotides line up with TRBD1. The CDR3 is made up of 15 amino acids. Trimming at V came to 0 bases and at J to 6 bases, leaving 6 bases not matched to a gene. Looked up from germline, CDR1 is SGHKS and CDR2 is YYEKEE (reference sequence). CDR3 in amino acids: CASSLVGQGPGEQYF. CDR3 nucleotide sequence: TGTGCCAGCAGCTTGGTGGGACAGGGGCCGGGCGAGCAGTACTTC. Filled out from reference TRBV5-5 and TRBJ2-7, the complete variable domain reads DAGVTQSPTHLIKTRGQQVTLRCSPISGHKSVSWYQQVLGQGPQFIFQYYEKEERGRGNFPDRFSARQFPNYSSELNVNALLLGDSALYLCASSLVGQGPGEQYFGPGTRLTVT.

This clone has a handful of counts. The chain joins TRBV4-3 to TRBJ2-5, with 8 bases lining up with TRBD2. This CDR3 comprises 15 residues. V shed 1 base, J shed 5 bases, and the junction held 6 bases outside the gene matches. Germline-derived CDR1 and CDR2 are LGHNA and YSLEER. The chain's CDR3 is CASSQAGLDGETQYF. The CDR3 nucleotides are TGCGCCAGCAGCCAAGCGGGACTAGACGGGGAGACCCAGTACTTC.

The genes are TRBV19 and TRBJ2-3, with D tentatively TRBD1 (7 bases). This CDR3 region has 12 residues. V gave up 4 bases and J gave up 12 bases, with 14 bases separating them. Per germline, CDR1 LNHDA and CDR2 SQIVND (reference sequence). This CDR3 is CASSSRQGGQYF. In nucleotides, the CDR3 is TGTGCCAGTAGTAGTCGACAGGGAGGACAGTATTTT.

The rearrangement links TRBV11-3 to TRBJ2-7, with unresolved D. The V gene lost 3 bases and the J gene lost 3 bases, with 12 bases spanning the gap. Germline CDR1 reads SGHNT; CDR2 reads YENEEA. This CDR3 region has 14 residues. DNA for the CDR3: TGTGCCAGCAGCTTTCGGCATACTAACTACGAGCAGTACTTC. This sequence encodes CASSFRHTNYEQYF.

The rearrangement links TRBV5-1 to TRBJ2-5; 10 bases are shared with TRBD2. Germline trimming cut 4 bases from V and 5 bases from J; bases unmatched to any gene: 5. CDR1 SGHRS and CDR2 YFSETQ come from the germline V gene. The CDR3 is 14 amino acids. Written as DNA, the CDR3 is TGCGCCAGCAGCGCGGGACTAGCGAGGGAGACCCAGTACTTC. Its protein product is CASSAGLARETQYF.

V gene TRBV7-9 combines with J gene TRBJ1-1; no reliable D call. The CDR3 sequence is 12 residues long. Trimming took 5 bases from V and 5 from J, leaving 9 bases between them. Germline V gives CDR1 SEHNR, CDR2 FQNEAQ (reference sequence). CDR3 sequence reads: CASSLGATEAFF. CDR3 in DNA: TGTGCCAGCAGCCTAGGAGCAACTGAAGCTTTCTTT.

The chain links TRBV27 to TRBJ1-4; unclear D gene. This CDR3 comprises 15 residues. V shed 1 base and J shed 5 bases, with 11 bases lying between them. CDR1 and CDR2 from the germline V gene are MNHEY and SMNVEV (reference sequence). Written as DNA, the CDR3 is TGTGCCAGCAGTTTATTGGGCCGTTGGAATGAAAAACTGTTTTTT. Translation gives CASSLLGRWNEKLFF.

The genes are TRBV5-1 and TRBJ1-1; no clear D. In germline, CDR1 is SGHRS, CDR2 YFSETQ. V lost 4 bases to trimming and J lost 1 base, with 14 bases between them. CDR3 length equals 15 residues. The CDR3 loop is CASSRPRGANTEAFF. CDR3 nucleotide sequence: TGCGCCAGCAGCCGCCCCCGGGGAGCGAACACTGAAGCTTTCTTT.

This clone was observed a few times. Sequence at one end of the junction differs from germline and may be a read error. V usage is TRBV7-7 and J usage is TRBJ1-6; 11 bases are a match to TRBD1. The CDR3 is 15 amino acids. The germline CDR1 and CDR2 sequences are SSHAT and FNYEAQ (reference sequence). In DNA, the CDR3 is TGTGCTAGCAGCTGGACCGGGACAGGGGGTTCACCCCTCCACTTT. It encodes CASSWTGTGGSPLHF.

The chain has TRBV7-9 and TRBJ2-1; 8 nucleotides line up with TRBD2. The CDR3 is made up of 16 amino acids. The germline V gene encodes CDR1 SEHNR and CDR2 FQNEAQ (reference sequence). V trimming: 5 bases; J trimming: 6 bases; junction bases outside the gene matches: 12. The CDR3 DNA follows: TGTGCCAGCAGCCCTAGGGCCGGGGGGGCCTCCAATGAGCAGTTCTTC. Translated: CASSPRAGGASNEQFF.

This chain joins TRBV2 and TRBJ2-7, with D possibly being TRBD2 (5 bases). Trimming removed 10 bases at V and 6 bases at J, with 13 bases between. The V gene's germline CDR1 is SNHLY and CDR2 FYNNEI. The CDR3 is 11 residues long. In DNA, the CDR3 is TGTGCCACAGCTGGTGGGAGCGAGCAGTACTTC. Residues: CATAGGSEQYF. Full variable domain (outside the CDR3, taken from reference TRBV2 and TRBJ2-7): EPEVTQTPSHQVTQMGQEVILRCVPISNHLYFYWYRQILGQKVEFLVSFYNNEISEKSEIFDDQFSVERPDGSNFTLKIRSTKLEDSAMYFCATAGGSEQYFGPGTRLTVT.